This TCR beta chain derives from a study of cytomegalovirus exposure and HLA in healthy donors. Study-wide results and limits: The study flagged roughly 160 TCR beta chains as cytomegalovirus-associated. DRB1 showed the most TCR associations and HLA-C the fewest in a later analysis, as rates varied by HLA locus.

The CDR3 spans 14 residues. Germline V gene lookup returns CDR1 SQVTM and CDR2 ANQGSEA. The V end was cut by 5 bases, the J end by 4 bases, with 14 bases between. To note about this clone: Antigen unknown.

In the PCR, 60 Vbeta and 13 Jbeta primers were used. This table comes from immunoSEQ multiplex PCR, and its TCRdb copy is limited to in-frame clones, with some not included. The sample lists 120,000 or so clones, approximately 86% occurring once. The TCR sequence derives from a middle-aged man in good health and CMV-seronegative. The source material was PBMCs. The chain couples TRBV29-1 to TRBJ2-2, with a weak D call TRBD2 (5 bases). The CDR3 reads CSVRQVAGTGELFF. The CDR3 DNA follows: TGCAGCGTTAGACAAGTCGCGGGCACCGGGGAGCTGTTTTTT.